This entry features one TCR beta chain sequence. The data belong to a study of blood T cell repertoires in COVID-19. Study-wide context: COVID-19 samples, acute and convalescent, were from the United States, Italy and Spain.

Study processing details: Cell counts per sample came from amplifying reference gene primers. Assay used: immunoSEQ multiplex PCR; TCRdb lists only in-frame clones, some missing. That table furnishes V, J and clone size, whereas the DNA furnished D and trimming. The repertoire holds about 310,000 clones, with roughly 91% as singletons. This CDR3 contains 13 residues. The ends were cut back, 7 bases at V and 0 bases at J, with 9 bases in the middle. Sequenced material: peripheral blood. The receptor was derived from a man aged 45 to 65 with active or convalescent COVID-19. The chain recombines TRBV12-3 or TRBV12-4 with TRBJ1-1; D ambiguous. In DNA, the CDR3 is TGTGCCAGCAAACCGCGGCTGAACACTGAAGCTTTCTTT. Residues: CASKPRLNTEAFF.